Sequencing of this TCR beta chain was carried out in a study of blood T cell repertoires in COVID-19. Germline-derived CDR1 and CDR2 are WNHNN and SYGVQD (reference sequence). The CDR3 sequence is 17 residues long. V was pared by 0 bases and J by 6 bases, with 12 bases of the junction left unmatched. The repertoire was sequenced with immunoSEQ multiplex PCR; TCRdb's copy has only in-frame clones and lacks some. Among about 200,000 clones, approximately 86% were seen once, and the ten largest hold roughly 1.5%. V is TRBV10-1 and J is TRBJ2-7; 9 bases fit TRBD2. Specimen: peripheral blood. The clonotype was recovered from a man between 18 and 35 years old with active or convalescent COVID-19. CDR3 nucleotides: TGCGCCAGCAGTGAGTCAGCTAGCGGGAAAGGTGGGATCGAGCAGTACTTC. It translates to CASSESASGKGGIEQYF.